The 27 T cell receptor beta chains below all came from one sample that was sequenced in a study of neurological immune-mediated disorders. TCRdb re-derived calls from the 5' RACE reads in MiXCR, one entry per CDR3 protein. The table records approximately 26,000 distinct CDR3 sequences, 2.5% of them present only once. The sample consisted of PBMCs. The receptors derive from a woman between 50 and 59 years old with multiple sclerosis.

This clonotype was seen at least ten times. The chain combines TRBV6-2 or TRBV6-3 with TRBJ1-1; D not resolved. The V and J ends lost 2 bases and 2 bases respectively, with 12 bases between them. The germline gives CDR1 MNHEY, CDR2 SVGEGT. The CDR3 extends over 15 amino acids. Written as DNA, the CDR3 is TGTGCCAGCAGTTACACCTGGGTGGTAAACACTGAAGCTTTCTTT. It specifies CASSYTWVVNTEAFF.

In this sample, this clonotype turned up a few times. This sequence joins TRBV5-1 and TRBJ2-3; a weak D match, TRBD2 (5 bases). The CDR3 is made up of 13 amino acids. Trimming removed 5 bases from V and 2 bases from J, with 9 bases in between. Per germline, CDR1 SGHRS and CDR2 YFSETQ. The CDR3 coding sequence is TGCGCCAGCAGTAGGGAGATCACAGATACGCAGTATTTT. It encodes CASSREITDTQYF.

This clonotype has at least ten counts. The chain is built from TRBV20-1 and TRBJ2-3; 8 nucleotides agree with TRBD2. This CDR3 is built from 16 residues. Germline assignment: CDR1 DFQATT and CDR2 SNEGSKA (reference sequence). V shed 3 bases, J shed 4 bases, and the junction held 12 bases outside the gene matches. In DNA, the CDR3 is TGCAGTGCTAGGAGGGGGACTAGTGCTTGGGCAGATACGCAGTATTTT. Its translation is CSARRGTSAWADTQYF.

This clonotype has at least ten counts. The chain carries TRBV5-6 and TRBJ2-1, with D perhaps matching TRBD2 (5 bases). Germline-derived CDR1 and CDR2 are SGHDT and YYEEEE. The germline V and J ends were trimmed by 0 bases and 9 bases, with 10 bases remaining between them. The CDR3 spans 13 residues. The CDR3 DNA sequence: TGTGCCAGCAGCTTGGGGCTAGCAAGTGAGCAGTTCTTC. It yields the protein CASSLGLASEQFF.

The rearrangement joins TRBV10-3 to TRBJ2-7; D gene ambiguous. Germline V CDR1 and CDR2: ENHRY, SYGVKD. The CDR3 runs to 12 residues. Trimming cost V 3 bases and J 6 bases, with 9 bases left between them. For the CDR3, the DNA is TGTGCCATCAGTGAATTTTACGGCGAGCAGTACTTC. Translating it yields CAISEFYGEQYF.

At least ten counts were recorded for this clonotype. The chain's CDR3 is CAARSDGQRRAQYF. CDR3 bases: TGTGCCGCCCGCTCGGATGGGCAGCGGAGGGCGCAGTATTTT. This chain uses TRBV10-3 with TRBJ2-3; tentative D call: TRBD2 (6 bases). The CDR3 extends over 14 amino acids. Germline loops: CDR1 ENHRY, CDR2 SYGVKD. V was clipped by 11 bases and J by 10 bases, with 25 bases between them.

The V call is TRBV7-9, the J call TRBJ2-2, with 8 bases fitting TRBD2. V was pared by 5 bases and J by 4 bases, with 6 bases of the junction left unmatched. CDR1 and CDR2 (germline): SEHNR, FQNEAQ (reference sequence). CDR3 length equals 15 residues. The CDR3 region has the DNA TGTGCCAGCAGCGCCGGGGGGGACCTCACCGGGGAGCTGTTTTTT. Its protein product is CASSAGGDLTGELFF.

This clonotype occurred many times. This chain joins TRBV7-9 and TRBJ2-3; the D gene is possibly TRBD2 (6 bases). Germline CDR1 reads SEHNR; CDR2 reads FQNEAQ (reference sequence). The V and J ends lost 6 bases and 2 bases respectively, with 12 bases between them. The CDR3 is 14 amino acids. In nucleotides, the CDR3 is TGTGCCAGCAGGGCCGGGACTTACACAGATACGCAGTATTTT. It yields the protein CASRAGTYTDTQYF. Together with reference TRBV7-9 and TRBJ2-3, the CDR3 gives the full variable domain: DTGVSQNPRHKITKRGQNVTFRCDPISEHNRLYWYRQTLGQGPEFLTYFQNEAQLEKSRLLSDRFSAERPKGSFSTLEIQRTEQGDSAMYLCASRAGTYTDTQYFGPGTRLTVL.

This chain joins TRBV20-1 and TRBJ1-1, with a possible D match to TRBD1 (6 bases). Trimming took 5 bases from V and 0 from J, leaving 22 bases between them. The CDR3 loop spans 17 amino acids. Germline V gene data show CDR1 as DFQATT and CDR2 as SNEGSKA (reference sequence). CDR3 in DNA: TGCAGTGCTTTAAAGGCCACTCTAACAGGGATGAACACTGAAGCTTTCTTT. Protein sequence: CSALKATLTGMNTEAFF.

In its sample, this clonotype is medium-sized. The chain has TRBV20-1 and TRBJ2-7; TRBD1 agrees at 7 bases. V shed 3 bases, J shed 3 bases, and the junction held 14 bases outside the gene matches. The CDR3 loop spans 16 amino acids. Germline V gene data show CDR1 as DFQATT and CDR2 as SNEGSKA (reference sequence). Here the CDR3 reads CSASGIGTERGYEQYF. The DNA for the CDR3 is TGCAGTGCTAGCGGGATTGGGACAGAACGCGGCTACGAGCAGTACTTC.

This clonotype was counted many times. The chain recombines TRBV5-1 with TRBJ1-1; D unclear. V gave up 0 bases and J gave up 0 bases, with 9 bases separating them. The germline gives CDR1 SGHRS, CDR2 YFSETQ. The CDR3 has 15 amino acids. In DNA, the CDR3 is TGCGCCAGCAGCTTGGCCGCGGGTATGAACACTGAAGCTTTCTTT. This encodes CASSLAAGMNTEAFF.

The table lists this clonotype with many counts. The gene calls are TRBV5-6 and TRBJ1-1; 7 bases line up with TRBD1. This CDR3 contains 13 residues. From germline, CDR1 is SGHDT and CDR2 YYEEEE. Trimming at V came to 4 bases and at J to 6 bases, leaving 6 bases not matched to a gene. The CDR3 region is CASSQGGRAEAFF. The DNA for the CDR3 is TGTGCCAGCAGCCAAGGGGGCCGGGCTGAAGCTTTCTTT.

This clonotype was observed at least ten times. The rearrangement uses TRBV20-1 and TRBJ2-3, with 11 bases lining up with TRBD2. Germline-derived CDR1 and CDR2 are DFQATT and SNEGSKA (reference sequence). Trimming took 1 base from V and 4 from J; bases not matched to a gene: 7. The CDR3 covers 16 residues. DNA for the CDR3: TGCAGTGCTAGAGCTAAACTAGCGGGAGTAGCAGATACGCAGTATTTT. This codes for CSARAKLAGVADTQYF.

This clonotype was picked up many times. The chain carries TRBV12-3 or TRBV12-4 and TRBJ1-2; tentative D call: TRBD1 (5 bases). The CDR3 extends over 14 amino acids. V lost 3 bases to trimming and J lost 5 bases, with 13 bases between them. This chain's CDR3 is CASSFGVREYGYTF. CDR3 DNA: TGTGCCAGCAGTTTCGGGGTCAGGGAATATGGCTACACCTTC.

At least ten counts were recorded for this clonotype. V usage is TRBV3-1 and J usage is TRBJ1-6, with unresolved D. Germline V lookup: CDR1 LGHDT, CDR2 YNNKEL (reference sequence). This CDR3 is built from 11 residues. V was pared by 7 bases and J by 7 bases, with 5 bases between. CDR3 protein: CASKGNSPLHF. The CDR3 DNA reads as TGTGCCAGCAAAGGAAATTCACCCCTCCACTTT.

This clonotype was observed many times. The junction differs from germline at one of its ends, possibly a read error. This chain joins TRBV24-1 and TRBJ1-5; D not certain. Germline V gene sequence: CDR1 KGHDR, CDR2 SFDVKD. The CDR3 has 12 residues. CDR3 sequence: CATSDFFGSQNF. CDR3 sequence (DNA): TGTGCCACCAGTGATTTTTTTGGGTCCCAGAATTTT.

This clonotype is categorized as medium-sized. Written as DNA, the CDR3 is TGTGCCAGCACTGCGAACTTAGGCAATCAGCCCCAGCATTTT. It specifies CASTANLGNQPQHF. The J gene is TRBJ1-5, the V gene TRBV7-2; D is unresolved. V was pared by 7 bases and J by 2 bases, with 12 bases between. Germline V lookup: CDR1 SGHTA, CDR2 FQGNSA. This CDR3 spans 14 amino acids.

In its sample, this clonotype was seen many times. The V and J genes are TRBV5-4 and TRBJ2-3, with D unresolved. The CDR3 runs to 13 residues. Germline V gene sequence: CDR1 SGHNT, CDR2 YYREEE (reference sequence). V was trimmed by 3 bases and J by 6 bases, leaving 11 bases between them. CDR3 sequence: CASSSPQRDTQYF. The CDR3 DNA reads TGTGCCAGCAGCTCCCCTCAGAGGGATACGCAGTATTTT.

This clonotype was counted at least ten times. This chain links TRBV7-8 with TRBJ2-7; possibly TRBD2 for D (6 bases). Germline-derived CDR1 and CDR2 are SGHVS and FQNEAQ. V lost 7 bases, J lost 2 bases, and 12 bases lay in between. This CDR3 is 13 amino acids long. The DNA of the CDR3 is TGTGCCAGCACCTCGGGAGAGCCCTACGAGCAGTACTTC. Protein product: CASTSGEPYEQYF.

This clonotype was picked up many times. The genes are TRBV20-1 and TRBJ2-2; D is undetermined. The CDR3 runs 15 residues. The V end was cut by 0 bases, the J end by 7 bases, with 15 bases between. Germline V gene lookup returns CDR1 DFQATT and CDR2 SNEGSKA (reference sequence). CDR3 nucleotide sequence: TGCAGTGCTAGAGATCCGAGGCAGAGGAGCGGGGAGCTGTTTTTT. It yields the protein CSARDPRQRSGELFF.

The sample holds many counts of this clonotype. This chain connects TRBV5-6 to TRBJ1-1; TRBD1 matches 7 bases. Germline V gene data show CDR1 as SGHDT and CDR2 as YYEEEE. V gave up 4 bases and J gave up 8 bases; unmatched junction bases: 5. CDR3 length: 12 residues. As DNA, the CDR3 is TGTGCCAGCAGCAGACCAGGGGGGGAAGCTTTCTTT. Its protein is CASSRPGGEAFF.

To note about this clonotype: This may arise from a read error, as a much more abundant clone is one base away. The gene calls are TRBV3-1 and TRBJ1-2; unclear D gene. CDR3 length equals 13 residues. In germline, CDR1 is LGHDT, CDR2 YNNKEL (reference sequence). V was clipped by 1 base and J by 10 bases, with 13 bases between them. In DNA form, the CDR3 reads TGTGCCAGCAGCCAAGCGACGGGCGTCTACTACACCTTC. Translating gives CASSQATGVYYTF.

Regarding this clonotype: It may be a read error: a sequence one base away is much more abundant. The chain recombines TRBV20-1 with TRBJ2-3; D may be TRBD2 (6 bases). Germline loops: CDR1 DFQATT, CDR2 SNEGSKA (reference sequence). The CDR3 totals 15 residues. V was shortened by 3 bases and J by 5 bases, with 18 bases between the two germline ends. The CDR3 region has the DNA TGCAGTGCTAGCGTGGCTAGCGCCTTCAAAGATACGCAGTATTTT. Its protein is CSASVASAFKDTQYF.

This clonotype was counted ten times or more. The V gene is TRBV6-2 or TRBV6-3, the J gene TRBJ2-1; 10 bases line up with TRBD2. In germline, CDR1 is MNHEY, CDR2 SVGEGT. V was pared by 8 bases and J by 10 bases, with 5 bases of the junction left unmatched. This CDR3 comprises 12 residues. The CDR3 loop reads CASLGLADEQFF. Here the CDR3 DNA reads TGTGCCAGCCTTGGACTAGCGGACGAGCAGTTCTTC.

This clonotype was seen ten or more times. The CDR3, as DNA: TGTGCCAGCAGCCGCGGACAGGACCCCTACGAGCAGTACTTC. Its translation is CASSRGQDPYEQYF. The chain couples TRBV11-3 to TRBJ2-7, with 7 bases aligning to TRBD1. V shed 5 bases, J shed 2 bases, and the junction held 6 bases outside the gene matches. This CDR3 is 14 amino acids long. Germline V lookup: CDR1 SGHNT, CDR2 YENEEA.

This clonotype was counted many times. The V call is TRBV20-1, the J call TRBJ2-7; D is perhaps TRBD2 (5 bases). V was clipped by 3 bases and J by 7 bases, with 28 bases between them. The CDR3 sequence is 17 residues long. Germline values: CDR1 DFQATT, CDR2 SNEGSKA (reference sequence). Here the CDR3 reads CSASVHPGGALRGEQYF. CDR3 DNA sequence: TGCAGTGCTAGTGTCCATCCTGGCGGAGCCTTAAGAGGGGAGCAGTACTTC.

This clonotype is medium-sized by share. The chain carries TRBV12-3 or TRBV12-4 and TRBJ1-2, with D possibly matching TRBD1 (6 bases). The CDR3 is 13 residues long. The V and J ends lost 5 bases and 6 bases respectively, with 13 bases between them. The chain's CDR3 is CASSQTGPNGYTF. The CDR3, as DNA: TGTGCCAGCAGTCAGACAGGTCCAAATGGCTACACCTTC.